These 3 T cell receptor beta chains originate from one sample sequenced in a study of patients and donors after allogeneic stem cell transplantation (TCRdb year 2020). The receptor library was made with RT-PCR. Sequencing used a NextSeq 550. TCRdb applied fastp at Q25 and MiXCR to the public reads, then kept only in-frame beta chains. Rows are combined by CDR3 protein, so each entry shows the most common genes and DNA. The sample profile shows more than 850,000 distinct CDR3 sequences; over 15% of them were found once. The top ten clones comprise about 6% of the sample. Sequences were obtained from blood, either unsorted or a sorted T cell fraction (not recorded which). The receptors were gathered from a human donor who was either an allogeneic HSCT recipient or a stem cell or donor lymphocyte infusion donor (not recorded which). It is not recorded whose cells these are; they may come from a transplant donor.

This clonotype was observed a handful of times. The chain uses TRBV20-1 and TRBJ1-5; tentative D call: TRBD1 (6 bases). The CDR3 has 14 amino acids. Deletions cut 4 bases from V and 3 bases from J, with 13 bases between. Germline assignment: CDR1 DFQATT and CDR2 SNEGSKA (reference sequence). The CDR3: CSATTRQVNQPQHF. Here the CDR3 DNA reads TGCAGTGCTACAACTCGACAGGTCAATCAGCCCCAGCATTTT.

This chain uses TRBV21-1 with TRBJ1-1. TRBV21-1 is a documented pseudogene. CDR3 size: 16 residues. The CDR3 here is CASSKVDEIMNTEAFF. The CDR3 DNA is TGTGCCAGCAGCAAAGTAGACGAAATCATGAACACTGAAGCTTTCTTT.

This clonotype was seen a handful of times. This sequence joins TRBV5-1 and TRBJ2-1, with TRBD2 matching over 8 bases. This CDR3 has 14 amino acids. The J segment lost 9 bases and the V segment lost 5 bases, leaving 10 bases of the junction unmatched. Germline lookup yields CDR1 SGHRS and CDR2 YFSETQ. CDR3 loop: CASSSSGRGSEQFF. Here the CDR3 DNA reads TGCGCCAGCAGTTCGAGCGGGAGAGGTAGTGAGCAGTTCTTC.